A selection of T cell receptor beta chains follows, all from one sample in a study of early T cells in non-severe SARS-CoV-2 infection. TCRdb reprocessed the 5' RACE reads with MiXCR, giving one entry per CDR3 protein. Of some 80,000 distinct CDR3 sequences in the sample, about 5% were seen once. Sequenced material: whole blood, taken at baseline. The source is an adult who was a healthcare worker with PCR-confirmed SARS-CoV-2 infection or an uninfected control (not recorded which). Both conserved end residues are part of each CDR3. The D gene is left open where the match is weak. Size values are once, few and many counts, or a class for expanded clones, and some rows have none.

size: NA
D: TRBD2
J: TRBJ2-1
V: TRBV5-8
CDR3: CASTTWGLAGGGEQFF
DNA: TGTGCCAGCACCACTTGGGGCCTAGCGGGAGGGGGTGAGCAGTTCTTC

size: few
D: NA
J: TRBJ1-2
V: TRBV27
CDR3: CASSTLLGSNYGYTF
DNA: TGTGCCAGCAGTACACTACTAGGGAGTAACTATGGCTACACCTTC

size: many
D: NA
J: TRBJ1-5
V: TRBV6-1
CDR3: CASSPLSNQPQHF
DNA: TGTGCCAGCAGCCCGCTTAGCAATCAGCCCCAGCATTTT

size: many
D: NA
J: TRBJ1-4
V: TRBV12-3/TRBV12-4
CDR3: CASSLRRTNEKLFF
DNA: TGTGCCAGCAGTCTCCGACGGACTAATGAAAAACTGTTTTTT

size: many
D: TRBD2
J: TRBJ2-1
V: TRBV4-2
CDR3: CASSQGGLAGGDEQFF
DNA: TGTGCCAGCAGCCAAGGTGGTCTAGCGGGAGGCGATGAGCAGTTCTTC

size: few
D: TRBD1
J: TRBJ2-1
V: TRBV6-1
CDR3: CASSEWDRVLSNEQFF
DNA: TGTGCCAGCAGTGAATGGGACAGGGTTTTAAGCAATGAGCAGTTCTTC

size: few
D: NA
J: TRBJ2-2
V: TRBV19
CDR3: CATNPRRNTGELFF
DNA: TGTGCCACCAACCCCAGGAGGAACACCGGGGAGCTGTTTTTT

size: many
D: NA
J: TRBJ2-1
V: TRBV20-1
CDR3: CSARDPGREQFF
DNA: TGCAGTGCTAGAGATCCAGGGCGGGAGCAGTTCTTC

size: few
D: NA
J: TRBJ2-7
V: TRBV7-9
CDR3: CASSSYRASSYEQYF
DNA: TGTGCCAGCAGCTCGTACCGGGCAAGCTCCTACGAGCAGTACTTC

size: many
D: TRBD2
J: TRBJ2-3
V: TRBV4-2
CDR3: CASSQETSGPSTDTQYF
DNA: TGTGCCAGCAGCCAAGAGACTAGCGGTCCTAGCACAGATACGCAGTATTTT

size: few
D: NA
J: TRBJ1-3
V: TRBV7-6
CDR3: CASSSRTASSGNTIYF
DNA: TGTGCCAGCAGCAGCAGGACAGCGAGCTCTGGAAACACCATATATTTT

size: large
D: TRBD2
J: TRBJ2-1
V: TRBV20-1
CDR3: CSASRSSGNVNEQFF
DNA: TGCAGTGCTAGTCGCTCTAGCGGGAACGTTAATGAGCAGTTCTTC

size: NA
D: NA
J: TRBJ2-3
V: TRBV20-1
CDR3: CSARPLISTDTQYF
DNA: TGCAGTGCGAGACCCCTAATTAGCACAGATACGCAGTATTTT

size: many
D: NA
J: TRBJ2-1
V: TRBV29-1
CDR3: CSVEEGIPEQFF
DNA: TGCAGCGTTGAAGAGGGGATACCTGAGCAGTTCTTC

size: many
D: TRBD1
J: TRBJ1-5
V: TRBV7-9
CDR3: CASSLDRGSQPQHF
DNA: TGTGCCAGCAGCTTAGACAGGGGGAGTCAGCCCCAGCATTTT

size: NA
D: TRBD2
J: TRBJ2-3
V: TRBV5-8
CDR3: CASSYQLAGGPENTDTQYF
DNA: TGTGCCAGCAGCTACCAACTAGCGGGAGGGCCCGAGAACACAGATACGCAGTATTTT

size: many
D: TRBD2
J: TRBJ2-2
V: TRBV20-1
CDR3: CSARGGTSGSVTGELFF
DNA: TGCAGTGCTAGAGGGGGGACTAGCGGGAGCGTCACCGGGGAGCTGTTTTTT

size: few
D: TRBD2
J: TRBJ2-7
V: TRBV12-3/TRBV12-4
CDR3: CASTRSLAGDEQYF
DNA: TGTGCCAGCACCCGCTCCCTGGCGGGAGACGAGCAGTACTTC

size: many
D: TRBD2
J: TRBJ2-5
V: TRBV28
CDR3: CASKTSGSQETQYF
DNA: TGTGCCAGCAAGACTAGCGGATCCCAAGAGACCCAGTACTTC

size: many
D: NA
J: TRBJ1-1
V: TRBV29-1
CDR3: CSVDIPGWVTEAFF
DNA: TGCAGCGTTGATATCCCGGGTTGGGTCACTGAAGCTTTCTTT

size: many
D: TRBD1
J: TRBJ2-4
V: TRBV7-3
CDR3: CASSNSPGQGGKNIQYF
DNA: TGTGCCAGCAGCAACTCACCGGGACAGGGAGGCAAAAACATTCAGTACTTC

size: many
D: NA
J: TRBJ2-7
V: TRBV11-2
CDR3: CASSYLEQYF
DNA: TGTGCCAGCAGTTATCTAGAGCAGTACTTC

size: few
D: NA
J: TRBJ2-1
V: TRBV9
CDR3: CASSPHGGLYNEQFF
DNA: TGTGCCAGCAGCCCCCACGGGGGACTCTACAATGAGCAGTTCTTC

size: few
D: NA
J: TRBJ2-2
V: TRBV7-3
CDR3: CASSFLSGELFF
DNA: TGTGCCAGCAGCTTTTTATCCGGGGAGCTGTTTTTT

size: few
D: NA
J: TRBJ1-5
V: TRBV28
CDR3: CASSSWTGSNQPQHF
DNA: TGTGCCAGCAGTTCATGGACGGGGAGCAATCAGCCCCAGCATTTT

size: few
D: TRBD1
J: TRBJ1-2
V: TRBV12-3/TRBV12-4
CDR3: CASSPLTGGGYGYTF
DNA: TGTGCCAGCAGTCCCCTCACAGGGGGCGGGTATGGCTACACCTTC

size: many
D: NA
J: TRBJ1-3
V: TRBV7-6
CDR3: CASSGYVNTIYF
DNA: TGTGCCAGCAGCGGATACGTAAACACCATATATTTT

size: NA
D: TRBD2
J: TRBJ2-3
V: TRBV20-1
CDR3: CSARVTSGIRTDTQYF
DNA: TGCAGTGCTAGAGTGACTAGCGGGATACGGACAGATACGCAGTATTTT

size: many
D: NA
J: TRBJ1-1
V: TRBV30
CDR3: CAWSDRAGRTEAFF
DNA: TGTGCCTGGAGTGACCGGGCTGGAAGGACTGAAGCTTTCTTT

size: NA
D: TRBD2
J: TRBJ2-1
V: TRBV6-2/TRBV6-3
CDR3: CASKTLPGLARNEQFF
DNA: TGTGCCAGCAAAACCCTCCCGGGACTAGCCCGCAATGAGCAGTTCTTC

size: many
D: TRBD1
J: TRBJ1-1
V: TRBV25-1
CDR3: CASSASGQGNTEAFF
DNA: TGTGCCAGCAGTGCCTCCGGACAGGGGAACACTGAAGCTTTCTTT

size: NA
D: NA
J: TRBJ2-3
V: TRBV7-9
CDR3: CASSLEYF
DNA: TGTGCCAGCAGCTTAGAGTATTTT

size: few
D: NA
J: TRBJ2-1
V: TRBV19
CDR3: CASTINRGGTYNEQFF
DNA: TGTGCCAGTACCATAAACAGGGGAGGAACCTACAATGAGCAGTTCTTC

size: many
D: NA
J: TRBJ1-5
V: TRBV15
CDR3: CATSRVYSIYSNQPQHF
DNA: TGTGCCACCAGCAGAGTCTACAGTATCTATAGCAATCAGCCCCAGCATTTT

size: many
D: NA
J: TRBJ2-1
V: TRBV7-9
CDR3: CASSFEYEQFF
DNA: TGTGCCAGCAGCTTTGAGTATGAGCAGTTCTTC

size: NA
D: NA
J: TRBJ1-6
V: TRBV6-5
CDR3: CASSYSVRGGSYNSPLHF
DNA: TGTGCCAGCAGTTACTCGGTCCGCGGAGGGAGCTATAATTCACCCCTCCACTTT

size: many
D: NA
J: TRBJ2-6
V: TRBV20-1
CDR3: CSPLGGGTGANVLTF
DNA: TGCAGTCCATTGGGGGGAGGCACTGGGGCCAACGTCCTGACTTTC

size: many
D: NA
J: TRBJ1-2
V: TRBV10-3
CDR3: CAISESTDNYGYTF
DNA: TGTGCCATCAGTGAGTCGACCGATAACTATGGCTACACCTTC

size: NA
D: NA
J: TRBJ1-1
V: TRBV20-1
CDR3: CSARPQQGNTEAFF
DNA: TGCAGTGCTAGGCCGCAACAGGGGAACACTGAAGCTTTCTTT

size: many
D: NA
J: TRBJ2-7
V: TRBV7-3
CDR3: CASSLSRTSYEQYF
DNA: TGTGCCAGCAGCTTAAGCCGTACATCCTACGAGCAGTACTTC

size: many
D: TRBD2
J: TRBJ2-4
V: TRBV7-2
CDR3: CASSLVAGLAGVDIQYF
DNA: TGTGCCAGCAGCTTAGTGGCGGGACTAGCGGGAGTTGACATTCAGTACTTC

size: NA
D: TRBD2
J: TRBJ2-1
V: TRBV19
CDR3: CASSTPGLARNEQFF
DNA: TGTGCCAGTAGTACTCCGGGACTAGCGCGGAATGAGCAGTTCTTC

size: few
D: NA
J: TRBJ1-1
V: TRBV9
CDR3: CASTVTWSGTEAFF
DNA: TGTGCCAGCACCGTTACGTGGTCTGGCACTGAAGCTTTCTTT

size: NA
D: TRBD1
J: TRBJ1-6
V: TRBV19
CDR3: CASRPGGIYNSPLHF
DNA: TGTGCCAGTCGTCCAGGGGGTATCTATAATTCACCCCTCCACTTT

size: many
D: NA
J: TRBJ1-2
V: TRBV6-6
CDR3: CASSSGRDLAGYTF
DNA: TGTGCCAGCAGTTCGGGACGAGACCTCGCTGGCTACACCTTC

size: many
D: TRBD1
J: TRBJ2-5
V: TRBV6-5
CDR3: CASSPGQGRTRETQYF
DNA: TGTGCCAGCAGCCCCGGACAGGGAAGGACAAGAGAGACCCAGTACTTC

size: few
D: TRBD1
J: TRBJ2-7
V: TRBV20-1
CDR3: CSALPTGGVYEQYF
DNA: TGCAGTGCCCTTCCTACAGGGGGCGTCTACGAGCAGTACTTC

size: many
D: TRBD1
J: TRBJ2-6
V: TRBV18
CDR3: CASSAWTGRRAGANVLTF
DNA: TGTGCCAGCTCAGCCTGGACAGGGAGAAGGGCCGGGGCCAACGTCCTGACTTTC

size: NA
D: TRBD2
J: TRBJ2-1
V: TRBV5-1
CDR3: CASSLRLAGENEQFF
DNA: TGCGCCAGCAGCTTGAGACTAGCGGGAGAAAATGAGCAGTTCTTC

size: many
D: NA
J: TRBJ2-7
V: TRBV7-8
CDR3: CASSLSREKGSEQYF
DNA: TGTGCCAGCAGCTTATCCCGGGAGAAAGGAAGTGAGCAGTACTTC

size: NA
D: TRBD1
J: TRBJ1-2
V: TRBV7-9
CDR3: CASSFNRGKGYTF
DNA: TGTGCCAGCAGCTTCAACAGGGGGAAAGGCTACACCTTC

size: many
D: NA
J: TRBJ2-1
V: TRBV14
CDR3: CASSQGVGISSYNEQFF
DNA: TGTGCCAGCAGCCAAGGGGTGGGGATAAGCTCCTACAATGAGCAGTTCTTC

size: few
D: TRBD2
J: TRBJ2-7
V: TRBV6-5
CDR3: CASSYGDLAGTYEQYF
DNA: TGTGCCAGCAGTTACGGGGACTTAGCGGGAACCTACGAGCAGTACTTC